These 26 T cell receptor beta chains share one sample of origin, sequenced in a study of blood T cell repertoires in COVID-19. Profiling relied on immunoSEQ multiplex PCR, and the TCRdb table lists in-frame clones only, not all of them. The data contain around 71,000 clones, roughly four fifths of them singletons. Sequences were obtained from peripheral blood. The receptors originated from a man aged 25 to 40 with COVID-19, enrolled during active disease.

CDR3: CASSLSGHPSGNTIYF. The CDR3 region has the DNA TGTGCCAGCAGCTTAAGTGGACATCCCTCTGGAAACACCATATATTTT. J is TRBJ1-3 and V is TRBV13; D is perhaps TRBD1 (5 bases). V was cut by 2 bases and J by 0 bases, with 11 bases left in between. The CDR3 sequence is 16 residues long. Germline loops: CDR1 PRHDT, CDR2 FYEKMQ (reference sequence). The whole variable domain, remainder taken from reference TRBV13 and TRBJ1-3, is AAGVIQSPRHLIKEKRETATLKCYPIPRHDTVYWYQQGPGQDPQFLISFYEKMQSDKGSIPDRFSAQQFSDYHSELNMSSLELGDSALYFCASSLSGHPSGNTIYFGEGSWLTVV.

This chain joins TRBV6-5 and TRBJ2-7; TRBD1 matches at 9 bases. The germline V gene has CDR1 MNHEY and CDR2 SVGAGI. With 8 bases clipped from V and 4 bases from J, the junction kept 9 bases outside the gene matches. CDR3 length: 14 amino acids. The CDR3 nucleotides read TGTGCCAGCCGTTCGACAGGGGGTTTATACGAGCAGTACTTC. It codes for CASRSTGGLYEQYF.

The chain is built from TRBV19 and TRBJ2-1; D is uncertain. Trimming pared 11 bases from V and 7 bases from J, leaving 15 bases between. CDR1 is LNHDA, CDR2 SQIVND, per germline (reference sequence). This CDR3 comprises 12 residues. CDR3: CALKGSNNEQFF. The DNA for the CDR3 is TGTGCCCTTAAAGGTAGCAATAATGAGCAGTTCTTC.

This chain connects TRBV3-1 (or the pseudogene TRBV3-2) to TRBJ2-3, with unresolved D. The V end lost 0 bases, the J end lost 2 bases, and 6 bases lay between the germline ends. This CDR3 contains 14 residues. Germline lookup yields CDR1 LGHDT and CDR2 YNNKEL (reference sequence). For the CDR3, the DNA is TGTGCCAGCAGCCAAGACCACACCACAGATACGCAGTATTTT. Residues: CASSQDHTTDTQYF.

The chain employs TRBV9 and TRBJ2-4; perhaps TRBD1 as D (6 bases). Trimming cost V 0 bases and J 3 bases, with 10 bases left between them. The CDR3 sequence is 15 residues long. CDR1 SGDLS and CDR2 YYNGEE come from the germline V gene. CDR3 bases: TGTGCCAGCAGCGTAGCTCCAGGGGACAAAAACATTCAGTACTTC. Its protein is CASSVAPGDKNIQYF.

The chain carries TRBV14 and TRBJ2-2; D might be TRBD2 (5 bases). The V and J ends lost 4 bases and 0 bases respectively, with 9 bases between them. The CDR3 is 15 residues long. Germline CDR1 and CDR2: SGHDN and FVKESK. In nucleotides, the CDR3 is TGTGCCAGCAGCCGTAGCGAAGCGAACACCGGGGAGCTGTTTTTT. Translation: CASSRSEANTGELFF.

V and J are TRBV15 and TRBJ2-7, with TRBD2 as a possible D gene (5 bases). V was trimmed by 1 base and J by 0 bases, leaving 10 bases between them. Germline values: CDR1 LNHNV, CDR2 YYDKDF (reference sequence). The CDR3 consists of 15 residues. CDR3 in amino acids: CATSRARGSSYEQYF. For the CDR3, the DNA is TGTGCCACCAGCAGAGCTCGAGGGAGCTCCTACGAGCAGTACTTC.

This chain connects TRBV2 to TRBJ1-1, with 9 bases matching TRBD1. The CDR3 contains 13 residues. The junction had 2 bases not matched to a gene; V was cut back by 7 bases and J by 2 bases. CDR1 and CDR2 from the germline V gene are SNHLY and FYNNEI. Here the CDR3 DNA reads TGTGCCAGCAAGGGACAGGGAAACACTGAAGCTTTCTTT. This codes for CASKGQGNTEAFF.

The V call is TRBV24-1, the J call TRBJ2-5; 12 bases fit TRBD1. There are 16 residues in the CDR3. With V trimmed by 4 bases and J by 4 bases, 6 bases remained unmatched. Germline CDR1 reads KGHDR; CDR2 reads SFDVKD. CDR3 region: CATSDRGQGAGETQYF. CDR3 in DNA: TGTGCCACCAGTGACCGGGGACAGGGGGCGGGAGAGACCCAGTACTTC.

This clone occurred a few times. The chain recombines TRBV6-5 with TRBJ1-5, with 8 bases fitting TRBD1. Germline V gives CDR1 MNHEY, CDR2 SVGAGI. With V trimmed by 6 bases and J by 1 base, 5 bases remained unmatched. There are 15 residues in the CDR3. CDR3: CASRIGQGSNQPQHF. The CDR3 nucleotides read TGTGCCAGCAGGATTGGACAGGGAAGCAATCAGCCCCAGCATTTT.

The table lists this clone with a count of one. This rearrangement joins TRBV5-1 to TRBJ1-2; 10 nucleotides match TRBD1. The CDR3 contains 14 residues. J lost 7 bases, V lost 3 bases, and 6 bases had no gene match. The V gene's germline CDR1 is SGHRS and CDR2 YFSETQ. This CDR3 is CASSYGTGVGGYTF. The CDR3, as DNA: TGCGCCAGCAGCTACGGGACAGGGGTGGGTGGCTACACCTTC.

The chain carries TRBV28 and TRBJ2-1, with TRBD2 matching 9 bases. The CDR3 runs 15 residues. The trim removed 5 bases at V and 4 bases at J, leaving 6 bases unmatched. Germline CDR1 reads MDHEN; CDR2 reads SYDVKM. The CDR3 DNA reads TGTGCCAGCAGTCTGACTAGCGGTTCATACAATGAGCAGTTCTTC. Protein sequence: CASSLTSGSYNEQFF.

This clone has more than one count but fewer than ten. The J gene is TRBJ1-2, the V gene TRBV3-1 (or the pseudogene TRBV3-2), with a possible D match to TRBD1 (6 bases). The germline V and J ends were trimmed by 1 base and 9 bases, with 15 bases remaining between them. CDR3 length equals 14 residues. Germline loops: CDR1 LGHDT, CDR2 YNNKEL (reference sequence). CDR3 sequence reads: CASSQGLTGKSYTF. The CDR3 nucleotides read TGTGCCAGCAGCCAAGGGCTTACAGGGAAGAGCTACACCTTC.

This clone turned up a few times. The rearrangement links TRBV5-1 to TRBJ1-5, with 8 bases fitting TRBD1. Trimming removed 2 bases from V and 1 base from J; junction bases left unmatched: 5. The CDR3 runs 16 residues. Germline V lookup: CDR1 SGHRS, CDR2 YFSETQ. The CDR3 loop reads CASSLGQGGSNQPQHF. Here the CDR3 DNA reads TGCGCCAGCAGCTTAGGACAGGGCGGGAGCAATCAGCCCCAGCATTTT.

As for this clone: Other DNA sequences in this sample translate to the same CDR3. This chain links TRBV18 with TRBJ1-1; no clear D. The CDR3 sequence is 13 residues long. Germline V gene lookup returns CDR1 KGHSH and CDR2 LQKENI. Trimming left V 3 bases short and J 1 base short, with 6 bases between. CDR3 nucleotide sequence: TGTGCCAGCTCACCGTCCGGGAACACTGAAGCTTTCTTT. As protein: CASSPSGNTEAFF.

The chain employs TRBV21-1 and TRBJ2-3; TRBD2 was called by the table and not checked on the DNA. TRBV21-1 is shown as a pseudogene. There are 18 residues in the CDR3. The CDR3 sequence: CASSKTRLAGGRTDTQYF. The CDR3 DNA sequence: TGTGCCAGCAGCAAGACGAGACTAGCGGGAGGGCGCACAGATACGCAGTATTTT.

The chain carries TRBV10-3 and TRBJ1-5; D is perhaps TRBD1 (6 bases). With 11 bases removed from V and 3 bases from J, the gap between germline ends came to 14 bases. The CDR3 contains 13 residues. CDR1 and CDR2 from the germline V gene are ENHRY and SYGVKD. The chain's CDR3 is CAVGTRNNQPQHF. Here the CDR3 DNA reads TGTGCCGTCGGGACACGGAACAATCAGCCCCAGCATTTT.

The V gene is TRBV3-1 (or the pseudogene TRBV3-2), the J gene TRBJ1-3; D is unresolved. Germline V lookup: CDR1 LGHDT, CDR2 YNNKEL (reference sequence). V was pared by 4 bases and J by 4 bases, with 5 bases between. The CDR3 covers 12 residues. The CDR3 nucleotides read TGTGCCAGCAGCCTGGAGGGAAACACCATATATTTT. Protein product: CASSLEGNTIYF.

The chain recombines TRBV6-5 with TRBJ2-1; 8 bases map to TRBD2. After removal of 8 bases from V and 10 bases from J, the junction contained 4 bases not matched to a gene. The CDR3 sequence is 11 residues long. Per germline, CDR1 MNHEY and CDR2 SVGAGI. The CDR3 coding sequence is TGTGCCAGCGGGCCTAGCGGGGAGCAGTTCTTC. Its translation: CASGPSGEQFF.

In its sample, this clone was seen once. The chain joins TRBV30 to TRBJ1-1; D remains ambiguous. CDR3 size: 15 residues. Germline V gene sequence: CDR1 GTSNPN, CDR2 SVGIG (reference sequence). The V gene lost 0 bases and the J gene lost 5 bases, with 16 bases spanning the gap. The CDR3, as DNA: TGTGCCTGGAGTGTAAGTCGCAATTGGAGGACTGAAGCTTTCTTT. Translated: CAWSVSRNWRTEAFF.

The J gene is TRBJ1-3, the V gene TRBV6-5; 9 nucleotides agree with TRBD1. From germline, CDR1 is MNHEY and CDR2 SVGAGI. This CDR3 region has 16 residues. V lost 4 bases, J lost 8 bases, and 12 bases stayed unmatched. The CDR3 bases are TGTGCCAGCAGTTCCTACGGGACAGGGTCCGTTGACACCATATATTTT. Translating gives CASSSYGTGSVDTIYF.

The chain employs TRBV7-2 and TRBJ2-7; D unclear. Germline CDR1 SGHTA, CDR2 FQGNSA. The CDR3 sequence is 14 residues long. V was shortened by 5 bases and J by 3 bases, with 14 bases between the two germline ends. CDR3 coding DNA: TGTGCCAGCAGCCCGGTCCCCCCCATCTACGAGCAGTACTTC. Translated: CASSPVPPIYEQYF.

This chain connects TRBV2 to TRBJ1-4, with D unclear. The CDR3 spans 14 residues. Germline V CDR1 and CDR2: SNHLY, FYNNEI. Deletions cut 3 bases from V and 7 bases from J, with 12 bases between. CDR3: CASSEGAFGEKLFF. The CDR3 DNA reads TGTGCCAGCAGTGAGGGAGCTTTTGGTGAAAAACTGTTTTTT.

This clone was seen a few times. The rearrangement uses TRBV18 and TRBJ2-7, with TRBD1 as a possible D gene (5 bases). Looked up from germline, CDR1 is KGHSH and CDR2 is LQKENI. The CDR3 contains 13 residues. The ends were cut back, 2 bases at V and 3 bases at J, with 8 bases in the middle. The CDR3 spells CASSPVRVYEQYF. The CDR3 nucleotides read TGTGCCAGCTCACCAGTCAGGGTCTACGAGCAGTACTTC.

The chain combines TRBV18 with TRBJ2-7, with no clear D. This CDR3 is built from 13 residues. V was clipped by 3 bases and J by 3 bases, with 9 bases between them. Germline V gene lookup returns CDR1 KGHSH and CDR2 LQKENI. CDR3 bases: TGTGCCAGCTCACCCCCTGAGAACTACGAGCAGTACTTC. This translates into CASSPPENYEQYF.

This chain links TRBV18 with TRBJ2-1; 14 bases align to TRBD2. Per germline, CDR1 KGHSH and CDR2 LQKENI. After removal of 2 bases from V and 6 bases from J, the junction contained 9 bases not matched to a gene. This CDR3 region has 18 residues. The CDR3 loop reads CASSPVGLAGGSGNEQFF. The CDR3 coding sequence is TGTGCCAGCTCACCAGTAGGACTAGCGGGAGGTTCTGGCAATGAGCAGTTCTTC.